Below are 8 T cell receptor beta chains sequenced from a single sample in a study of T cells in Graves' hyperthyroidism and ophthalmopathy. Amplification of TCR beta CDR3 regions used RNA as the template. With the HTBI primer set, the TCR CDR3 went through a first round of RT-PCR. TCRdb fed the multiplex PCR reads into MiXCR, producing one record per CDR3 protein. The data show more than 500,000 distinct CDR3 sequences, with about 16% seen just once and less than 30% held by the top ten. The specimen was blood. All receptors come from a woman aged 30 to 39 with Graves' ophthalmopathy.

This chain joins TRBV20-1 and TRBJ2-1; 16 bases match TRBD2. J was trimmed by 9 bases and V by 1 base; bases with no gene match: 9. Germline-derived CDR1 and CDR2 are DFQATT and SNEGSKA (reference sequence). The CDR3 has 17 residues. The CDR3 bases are TGCAGTGCTAGAGTCCCGGGACTAGCGGGAGGGCGGGCTGAGCAGTTCTTC. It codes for CSARVPGLAGGRAEQFF.

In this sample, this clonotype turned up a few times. CDR3 nucleotide sequence: TGTGCCAGCAGTGAATCCGGGGTTGCTTGGTTCTTC. Translating it yields CASSESGVAWFF. This sequence joins TRBV25-1 and TRBJ2-1, with D maybe TRBD2 (5 bases). The CDR3 has 12 amino acids. CDR1 and CDR2 from the germline V gene are MGHDK and SYGVNS. The V end was cut by 1 base, the J end by 15 bases, with 13 bases between.

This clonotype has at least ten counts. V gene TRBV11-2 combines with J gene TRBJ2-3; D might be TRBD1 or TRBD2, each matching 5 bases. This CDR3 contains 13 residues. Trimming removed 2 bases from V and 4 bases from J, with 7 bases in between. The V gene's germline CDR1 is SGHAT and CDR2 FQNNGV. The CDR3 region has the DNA TGTGCCAGCAGCTTACGGGACGCAGATACGCAGTATTTT. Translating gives CASSLRDADTQYF.

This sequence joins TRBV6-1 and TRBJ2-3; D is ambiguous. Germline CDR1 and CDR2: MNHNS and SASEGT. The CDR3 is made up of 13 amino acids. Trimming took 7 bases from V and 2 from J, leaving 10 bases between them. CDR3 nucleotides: TGTGCCAGCACAGGTTTTTACACAGATACGCAGTATTTT. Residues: CASTGFYTDTQYF.

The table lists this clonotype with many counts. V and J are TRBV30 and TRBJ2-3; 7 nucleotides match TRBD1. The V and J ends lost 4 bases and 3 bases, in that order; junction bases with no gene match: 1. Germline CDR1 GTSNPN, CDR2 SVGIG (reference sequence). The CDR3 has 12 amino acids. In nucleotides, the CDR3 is TGTGCCTGGACAGGGGGTACAGATACGCAGTATTTT. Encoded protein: CAWTGGTDTQYF.

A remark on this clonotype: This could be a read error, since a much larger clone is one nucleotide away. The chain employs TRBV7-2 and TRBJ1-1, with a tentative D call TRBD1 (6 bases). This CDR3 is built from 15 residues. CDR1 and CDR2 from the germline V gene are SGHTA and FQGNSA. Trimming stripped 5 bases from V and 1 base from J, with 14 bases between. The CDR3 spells CASSHRTAPNTEAFF. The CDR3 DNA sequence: TGTGCCAGCAGCCACCGGACAGCTCCGAACACTGAAGCTTTCTTT.

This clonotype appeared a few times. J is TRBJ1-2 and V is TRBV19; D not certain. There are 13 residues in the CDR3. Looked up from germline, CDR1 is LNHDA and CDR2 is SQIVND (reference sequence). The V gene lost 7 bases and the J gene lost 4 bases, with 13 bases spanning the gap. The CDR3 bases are TGTGCCAGTACCAACCGGGAGTTCTATGGCTACACCTTC. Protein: CASTNREFYGYTF. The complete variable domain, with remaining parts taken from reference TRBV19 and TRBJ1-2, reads DGGITQSPKYLFRKEGQNVTLSCEQNLNHDAMYWYRQDPGQGLRLIYYSQIVNDFQKGDIAEGYSVSREKKESFPLTVTSAQKNPTAFYLCASTNREFYGYTFGSGTRLTVV.

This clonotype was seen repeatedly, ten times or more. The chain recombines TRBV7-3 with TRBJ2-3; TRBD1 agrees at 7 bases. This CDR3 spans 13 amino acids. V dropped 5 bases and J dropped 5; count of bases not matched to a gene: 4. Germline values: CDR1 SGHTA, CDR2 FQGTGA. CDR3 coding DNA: TGTGCCAGCAGCGTTGCAGGGGGAGATACGCAGTATTTT. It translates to CASSVAGGDTQYF.